Below, one T cell receptor beta chain is given with its context. Antigen specificity is unknown. Clones were sequenced by immunoSEQ multiplex PCR, and TCRdb holds only the in-frame ones, with some missing. The repertoire holds 90,000 to 130,000 clones, with less than 95% as singletons. This entry belongs to a study of T cell responses to AZD1222 COVID-19 vaccine. Study at large: Second doses were pooled across both intervals (about 4 or about 12 weeks).

Germline CDR1 is SGHVS and CDR2 is FQNEAQ. The CDR3 contains 15 residues. V shed 6 bases and J 2 bases; nucleotides not matched to a gene: 5. The study, taken as a whole, reports: Close to half of all spike-specific TCRs reportedly target regions of the variants that are unmutated. After the peak T cell response, and only then, were repertoires sampled. Mostly white British, mostly female donors; authors suggested clonal diversity may be underestimated.

This chain uses TRBV7-8 with TRBJ2-3; 10 bases line up with TRBD2. The source was peripheral blood, collected on day 0 of AZD1222 vaccination. This TCR derives from an adult in good health. CDR3 DNA: TGTGCCAGCAGATTTAGCGGGGGGCCCACAGATACGCAGTATTTT. Residues: CASRFSGGPTDTQYF.